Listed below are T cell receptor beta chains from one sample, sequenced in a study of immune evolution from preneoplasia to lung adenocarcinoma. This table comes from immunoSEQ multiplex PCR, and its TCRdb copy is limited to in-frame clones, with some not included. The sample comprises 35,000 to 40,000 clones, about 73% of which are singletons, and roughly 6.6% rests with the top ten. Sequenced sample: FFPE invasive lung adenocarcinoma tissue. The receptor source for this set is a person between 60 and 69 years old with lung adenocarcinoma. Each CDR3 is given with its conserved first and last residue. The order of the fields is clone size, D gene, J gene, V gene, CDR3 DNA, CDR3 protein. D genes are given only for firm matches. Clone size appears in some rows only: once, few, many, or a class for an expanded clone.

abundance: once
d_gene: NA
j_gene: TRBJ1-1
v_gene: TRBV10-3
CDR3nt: TGTGCCATCAGTGAACAGATGAACACTGAAGCTTTCTTT
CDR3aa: CAISEQMNTEAFF

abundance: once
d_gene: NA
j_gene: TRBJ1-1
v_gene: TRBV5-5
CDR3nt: TGTGCCAGCAGCTTGGGCCGGAGAACGAACACTGAAGCTTTCTTT
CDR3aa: CASSLGRRTNTEAFF

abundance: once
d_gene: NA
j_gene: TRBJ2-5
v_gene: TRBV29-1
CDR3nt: TGCAGCGTTTCGCCTAACAGGGAGACCCAGTACTTC
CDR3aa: CSVSPNRETQYF

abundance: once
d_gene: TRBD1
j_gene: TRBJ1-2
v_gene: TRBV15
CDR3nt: TGTGCCACCAGCAGAGATGGGGACAGTGTAGAGTCTGGCTACACCTTC
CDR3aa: CATSRDGDSVESGYTF

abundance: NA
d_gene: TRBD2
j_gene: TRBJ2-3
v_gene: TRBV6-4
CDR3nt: TGTGCCAGCAGTGACTCTGGCGGGAGGGGCGCAGATACGCAGTATTTT
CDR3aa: CASSDSGGRGADTQYF

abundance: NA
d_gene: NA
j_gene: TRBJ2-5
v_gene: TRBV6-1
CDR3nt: TGTGCCAGCAGTGAAGTGGGCCTCCTGGGGAGTCCAGGGGAGACCCAGTACTTC
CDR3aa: CASSEVGLLGSPGETQYF

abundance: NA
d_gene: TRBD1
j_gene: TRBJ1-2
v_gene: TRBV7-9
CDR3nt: TGTGCCAGCAGCCCCCGGACAGGGGTTAACTATGGCTACACCTTC
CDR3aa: CASSPRTGVNYGYTF

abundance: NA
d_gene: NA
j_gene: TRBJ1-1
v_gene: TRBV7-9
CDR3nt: TGTGCCAGCAGCCTAGAGGGTGGCACTGAAGCTTTCTTT
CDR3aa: CASSLEGGTEAFF

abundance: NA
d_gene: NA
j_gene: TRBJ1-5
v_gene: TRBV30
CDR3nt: TGTGCCTGGACCCCGGGACGGACGTCTTACAATCAGCCCCAGCATTTT
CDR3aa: CAWTPGRTSYNQPQHF

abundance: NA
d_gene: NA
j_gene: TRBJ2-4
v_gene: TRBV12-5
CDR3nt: TGTGCTAGTGCCCTGCCTATTAGTCCCAAAAACATTCAGTACTTC
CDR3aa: CASALPISPKNIQYF

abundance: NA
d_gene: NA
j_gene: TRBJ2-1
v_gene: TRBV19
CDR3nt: TGTGCCAGTAGTATTCAGGCCTACAATGAGCAGTTCTTC
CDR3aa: CASSIQAYNEQFF

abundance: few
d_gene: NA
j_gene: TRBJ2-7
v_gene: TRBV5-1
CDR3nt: TGCGCCAGCAGAAAAGGGGCGCAGGGCGAGGTCTACGAGCAGTACTTC
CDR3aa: CASRKGAQGEVYEQYF

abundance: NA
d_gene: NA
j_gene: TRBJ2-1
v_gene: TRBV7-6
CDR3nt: TGTGCCAGCAGCTTAGGTAGGACGGGACCATACAATGAGCAGTTCTTC
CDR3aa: CASSLGRTGPYNEQFF

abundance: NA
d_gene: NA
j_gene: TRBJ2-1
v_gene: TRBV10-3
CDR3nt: TGTGCCATCAGCGCTCTAGCAGGAGGGCTGGAGTTCTTC
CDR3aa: CAISALAGGLEFF

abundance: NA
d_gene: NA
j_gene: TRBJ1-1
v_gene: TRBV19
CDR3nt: TGTGCCAGTAGCGTTAATGTATTGACTGAAGCTTTCTTT
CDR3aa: CASSVNVLTEAFF